This is a list of T cell receptor beta chains from one sample in a study of cytomegalovirus exposure and HLA in healthy donors. Clones were read by immunoSEQ multiplex PCR, and TCRdb kept only the in-frame ones, dropping some. The sample includes some 120,000 clones, around 90% seen only once; the top ten take 1.9%. Sequencing was carried out using PBMCs. The receptors were sampled from a woman between 18 and 29 years old in good health and CMV-seronegative. The CDR3 runs from the conserved cysteine through the conserved F or W. Fields, in order: V gene, J gene, clone size, D gene, CDR3 protein, CDR3 DNA. A D gene is named only where the DNA matches it firmly. Clone sizes are given selectively: once, few, many, or a class where the clone is expanded.

V: TRBV30
J: TRBJ1-3
size: few
D: TRBD1
CDR3: CAGKNPGTGGNTIYF
DNA: TGTGCCGGAAAGAACCCCGGGACAGGGGGAAACACCATATATTTT

V: TRBV2
J: TRBJ2-7
size: NA
D: NA
CDR3: CASSGGEQYF
DNA: TGTGCCAGCAGTGGAGGCGAGCAGTACTTC

V: TRBV7-9
J: TRBJ2-7
size: NA
D: NA
CDR3: CASSLDGGRPKQYF
DNA: TGTGCCAGCAGCTTAGATGGAGGCAGACCTAAGCAGTACTTC

V: TRBV28
J: TRBJ2-5
size: NA
D: TRBD1
CDR3: CASSTPGQGAFETQYF
DNA: TGTGCCAGCAGTACGCCCGGACAGGGGGCTTTCGAGACCCAGTACTTC

V: TRBV5-4
J: TRBJ2-7
size: NA
D: NA
CDR3: CASSPRSDRDYEQYF
DNA: TGTGCCAGCAGCCCAAGGTCTGACAGAGACTACGAGCAGTACTTC

V: TRBV6-1
J: TRBJ2-7
size: NA
D: NA
CDR3: CASSEVAEWDNEQYF
DNA: TGTGCCAGCAGTGAAGTGGCGGAGTGGGACAACGAGCAGTACTTC

V: TRBV14
J: TRBJ1-2
size: NA
D: NA
CDR3: CASSQGYYGYTF
DNA: TGTGCCAGCAGCCAGGGCTACTATGGCTACACCTTC

V: TRBV7-6
J: TRBJ2-2
size: NA
D: TRBD2
CDR3: CASSLELGLAGAGTGELFF
DNA: TGTGCCAGCAGCTTAGAGTTGGGACTAGCGGGAGCGGGAACCGGGGAGCTGTTTTTT

V: TRBV7-9
J: TRBJ1-3
size: once
D: NA
CDR3: CASSSPSSFGVGGNTIYF
DNA: TGTGCCAGCAGCTCACCTTCCTCCTTCGGGGTGGGTGGAAACACCATATATTTT

V: TRBV30
J: TRBJ2-3
size: NA
D: NA
CDR3: CASRQPSTDTQYF
DNA: TGTGCCTCGCGGCAGCCTAGCACAGATACGCAGTATTTT

V: TRBV4-1
J: TRBJ2-1
size: few
D: NA
CDR3: CASSQAGSSYNEQFF
DNA: TGCGCCAGCAGCCAAGCGGGGAGCTCCTACAATGAGCAGTTCTTC

V: TRBV4-1
J: TRBJ2-7
size: NA
D: NA
CDR3: CASSPSRGVVVYEQYF
DNA: TGCGCCAGCAGCCCTTCGCGCGGGGTGGTGGTGTACGAGCAGTACTTC

V: TRBV11-1
J: TRBJ2-7
size: NA
D: NA
CDR3: CASSLYRDEQYF
DNA: TGTGCCAGCAGCTTATACAGGGATGAGCAGTACTTC

V: TRBV7-8
J: TRBJ1-5
size: NA
D: TRBD1
CDR3: CASSLDQGARQPQHF
DNA: TGTGCCAGCAGCTTAGATCAGGGGGCGCGTCAGCCCCAGCATTTT

V: TRBV19
J: TRBJ2-5
size: NA
D: TRBD2
CDR3: CASSTSGIQETQYF
DNA: TGTGCCAGTAGTACTAGCGGGATACAAGAGACCCAGTACTTC

V: TRBV6-5
J: TRBJ2-7
size: NA
D: TRBD1
CDR3: CASSYGTDFYEQYF
DNA: TGTGCCAGCAGTTACGGGACAGACTTCTACGAGCAGTACTTC